The clone carrying this TCR beta chain came up once. This record belongs to a study of blood T cell repertoires in COVID-19. Generated by immunoSEQ multiplex PCR, the TCRdb table keeps only in-frame clones and is missing some. The repertoire has a few hundred thousand clones, around 90% of them found once; the top ten carry roughly 4%. The clonotype was recovered from a man in his fifties or sixties who had recovered from COVID-19. Sequencing input: peripheral blood.

For the CDR3, the DNA is TGCGCCAGCAGCCAGGGACAGGGGGTGAACATGAACACTGAAGCTTTCTTT. It translates to CASSQGQGVNMNTEAFF. The gene calls are TRBV5-1 and TRBJ1-1, with TRBD1 identical over 11 bases. The CDR3 has 17 residues. Germline trimming cut 4 bases from V and 0 bases from J; bases unmatched to any gene: 8. Per the germline V gene, CDR1 is SGHRS and CDR2 is YFSETQ. Full variable domain (outside the CDR3, taken from reference TRBV5-1 and TRBJ1-1): KAGVTQTPRYLIKTRGQQVTLSCSPISGHRSVSWYQQTPGQGLQFLFEYFSETQRNKGNFPGRFSGRQFSNSRSEMNVSTLELGDSALYLCASSQGQGVNMNTEAFFGQGTRLTVV.